Sequencing of this T cell receptor (beta chain) was carried out in a study of tumor-infiltrating lymphocytes in localized non-small cell lung cancer. The germline gives CDR1 SNHLY, CDR2 FYNNEI. V was shortened by 2 bases and J by 6 bases, with 11 bases between the two germline ends. The CDR3 covers 13 residues. Generated by immunoSEQ multiplex PCR, the TCRdb table keeps only in-frame clones and is missing some. The sample has roughly 8,500 clones; 65% to 80% are singletons. This TCR came from a human donor with non-small cell lung cancer. Material: uninvolved lung tissue not adjacent to the tumor. The chain employs TRBV2 and TRBJ2-7; D gene ambiguous. CDR3 in amino acids: CASSENGVGEQYF. The CDR3 DNA is TGTGCCAGCAGTGAAAACGGAGTCGGCGAGCAGTACTTC.